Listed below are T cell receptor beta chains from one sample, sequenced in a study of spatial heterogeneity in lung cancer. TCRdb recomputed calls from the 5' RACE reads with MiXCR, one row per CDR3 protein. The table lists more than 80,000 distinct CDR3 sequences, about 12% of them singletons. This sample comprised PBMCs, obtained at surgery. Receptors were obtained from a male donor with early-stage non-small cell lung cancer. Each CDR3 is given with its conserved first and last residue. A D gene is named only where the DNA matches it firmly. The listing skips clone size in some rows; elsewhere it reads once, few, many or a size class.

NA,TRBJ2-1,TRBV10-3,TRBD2,CAISEIGTSGGLSYNEQFF,TGTGCCATCAGTGAGATTGGGACTAGCGGGGGACTTTCCTACAATGAGCAGTTCTTC
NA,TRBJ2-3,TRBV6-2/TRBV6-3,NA,CASSYGRPSTDTQYF,TGTGCCAGCAGTTACGGGAGACCGAGCACAGATACGCAGTATTTT
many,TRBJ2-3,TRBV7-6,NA,CASSRTTGMGDTQYF,TGTGCCAGCAGCCGAACAACAGGGATGGGAGATACGCAGTATTTT
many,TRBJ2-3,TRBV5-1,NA,CASSLEGPSTDTQYF,TGCGCCAGCAGCTTGGAGGGCCCCTCCACAGATACGCAGTATTTT
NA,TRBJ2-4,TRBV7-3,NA,CASSLTEKNIQYF,TGTGCCAGCAGCTTAACGGAAAAAAACATTCAGTACTTC
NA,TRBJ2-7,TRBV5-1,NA,CASSPDIREQYF,TGCGCCAGCAGTCCTGACATAAGAGAGCAGTACTTC
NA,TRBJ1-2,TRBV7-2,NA,CASSLSGRGGYGYTF,TGTGCCAGCAGCCTCTCAGGAAGAGGGGGCTATGGCTACACCTTC
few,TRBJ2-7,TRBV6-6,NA,CASSYLALEGAEQYF,TGTGCCAGCAGTTACCTGGCTTTGGAAGGCGCCGAGCAGTACTTC
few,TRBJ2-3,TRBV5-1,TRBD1,CASSPRDRGEEAPTDTQYF,TGCGCCAGCAGCCCCCGGGACAGGGGTGAAGAGGCTCCCACAGATACGCAGTATTTT
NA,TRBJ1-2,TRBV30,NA,CAWAPLGQGPYGYTF,TGTGCCTGGGCCCCTCTGGGGCAGGGGCCTTATGGCTACACCTTC
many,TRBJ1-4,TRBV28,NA,CASSLYSDNPSEKLFF,TGTGCCAGCAGTTTATATTCGGACAATCCAAGTGAAAAACTGTTTTTT
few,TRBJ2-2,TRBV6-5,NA,CASSYDRRITGELFF,TGTGCCAGCAGTTACGACAGGCGAATCACCGGGGAGCTGTTTTTT
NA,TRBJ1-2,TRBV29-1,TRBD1,CSVGRTGKNYGYTF,TGCAGCGTAGGCCGGACAGGGAAAAACTATGGCTACACCTTC
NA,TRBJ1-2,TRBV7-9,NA,CASSLDTYGYTF,TGTGCCAGCAGCTTGGACACCTATGGCTACACCTTC
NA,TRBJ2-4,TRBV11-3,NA,CASSPRTEDIQYF,TGTGCCAGCAGCCCCCGGACGGAGGACATTCAGTACTTC
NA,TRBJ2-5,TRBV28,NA,CASSELRGLQETQYF,TGTGCCAGCAGTGAACTGAGAGGTCTACAAGAGACCCAGTACTTC
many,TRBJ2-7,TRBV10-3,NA,CAISIQGYEQYF,TGTGCCATCAGTATACAGGGCTACGAGCAGTACTTC